The following is a TCR beta chain sequence with its context. Repertoires were generated with immunoSEQ multiplex PCR, while TCRdb's copy carries only in-frame clones and drops some. The sample carries 250,000 to 300,000 clones, over 75% recorded once. CDR1 SEHNR and CDR2 FQNEAQ come from the germline V gene (reference sequence). Trimming pared 3 bases from V and 2 bases from J, leaving 19 bases between. This CDR3 is built from 17 residues. These data come from a study of blood T cell repertoires in COVID-19. The overall study: COVID-19 samples from acute and convalescent phases originated in the United States, Italy and Spain. In each case, the material was cDNA or gDNA derived from T cells, B-cell-depleted T cells, or PBMCs.

V is TRBV7-9 and J is TRBJ1-2; a weak D match, TRBD1 (6 bases). The receptor's source is a man aged 45-60 years with active or convalescent COVID-19. The sample was peripheral blood. The DNA of the CDR3 is TGTGCCAGCAGCTTTGTTACAGGGAGAGGTCAAAACTATGGCTACACCTTC. It encodes CASSFVTGRGQNYGYTF.